The 17 T cell receptor beta chains below were found in one sample sequenced in a study of T cell responses to AZD1222 COVID-19 vaccine. This table comes from immunoSEQ multiplex PCR, and its TCRdb copy is limited to in-frame clones, with some not included. This repertoire shows more than 75,000 clones, approximately 91% found once; its top ten account for less than 8%. The starting material was peripheral blood, obtained on day 0 of AZD1222 vaccination. Receptors originate from an adult in good health.

V gene TRBV29-1 combines with J gene TRBJ1-3; D is ambiguous. There are 13 residues in the CDR3. Germline V gives CDR1 SQVTM, CDR2 ANQGSEA. V was trimmed by 0 bases and J by 3 bases, leaving 6 bases between them. This CDR3 is CSVEEQLGNTIYF. Written as DNA, the CDR3 is TGCAGCGTTGAAGAACAGCTTGGAAACACCATATATTTT.

CDR3 protein: CASSVGGGHLNTEAFF. For the CDR3, the DNA is TGTGCCAGCAGCGTAGGAGGCGGGCACCTGAACACTGAAGCTTTCTTT. V is TRBV9 and J is TRBJ1-1; D uncertain. CDR3 length equals 16 residues. Germline V lookup: CDR1 SGDLS, CDR2 YYNGEE. V was shortened by 0 bases and J by 0 bases, with 12 bases between the two germline ends.

The table lists this clone with a few counts. This rearrangement joins TRBV12-3 or TRBV12-4 to TRBJ2-7, with D perhaps matching TRBD2 (6 bases). CDR3 length equals 13 residues. Trimming cost V 6 bases and J 7 bases, with 16 bases left between them. The CDR3, as DNA: TGTGCCAGCAGCTCCGGGAGTCGAAAAGAGCAGTACTTC. Its translation is CASSSGSRKEQYF.

This clone was detected only once. The chain couples TRBV7-9 to TRBJ2-1; D call uncertain. The V gene's germline CDR1 is SEHNR and CDR2 FQNEAQ (reference sequence). The CDR3 totals 16 residues. Trimming removed 5 bases at V and 0 bases at J, with 14 bases between. CDR3 amino acids: CASSTLSGSSYNEQFF. CDR3 DNA: TGTGCCAGCAGCACCCTCTCGGGCAGCTCCTACAATGAGCAGTTCTTC.

The chain carries TRBV7-9 and TRBJ1-2, with D perhaps TRBD1 (6 bases). Germline V lookup: CDR1 SEHNR, CDR2 FQNEAQ (reference sequence). The CDR3 has 13 amino acids. V was cut by 5 bases and J by 3 bases, with 10 bases left in between. In DNA form, the CDR3 reads TGTGCCAGCAGCAAGGGGGTCGACTATGGCTACACCTTC. Its protein is CASSKGVDYGYTF.

Turning to this clone: The sample holds other DNA sequences that translate to the same CDR3. As DNA, the CDR3 is TGTGCCAGCAGTTTCGGAAACCAGCCCCAGCATTTT. This encodes CASSFGNQPQHF. This chain uses TRBV12-3 or TRBV12-4 with TRBJ1-5; D gene uncertain. This CDR3 region has 12 residues. Trimming took off 3 bases at V and 7 bases at J, with 7 bases between the two ends.

The rearrangement joins TRBV24-1 to TRBJ1-5; the D is unclear. This CDR3 comprises 12 residues. Deletions cut 6 bases from V and 4 bases from J, with 6 bases between. CDR1 KGHDR and CDR2 SFDVKD come from the germline V gene. DNA for the CDR3: TGTGCCACCAGTATAGGGAATCAGCCCCAGCATTTT. This codes for CATSIGNQPQHF.

The chain carries TRBV25-1 and TRBJ1-1; tentative D call: TRBD1 (6 bases). The CDR3 is 15 residues long. Germline loops: CDR1 MGHDK, CDR2 SYGVNS. Trimming stripped 2 bases from V and 0 bases from J, with 10 bases between. The CDR3 coding sequence is TGTGCCAGCAGTGAAGGAACAGGGCTGAACACTGAAGCTTTCTTT. Protein sequence: CASSEGTGLNTEAFF.

The CDR3 reads CASARGETNEKLFF. The CDR3 DNA reads TGTGCCAGCGCTCGGGGAGAGACAAATGAAAAACTGTTTTTT. V gene TRBV5-4 combines with J gene TRBJ1-4; D remains unclear. Trimming took off 7 bases at V and 5 bases at J, with 15 bases between the two ends. Germline CDR1 reads SGHNT; CDR2 reads YYREEE (reference sequence). This CDR3 spans 14 amino acids.

This chain uses TRBV5-4 with TRBJ1-2; possibly TRBD1 for D (6 bases). This CDR3 region has 14 residues. Per germline, CDR1 SGHNT and CDR2 YYREEE (reference sequence). V gave up 2 bases and J gave up 6 bases, with 14 bases separating them. The CDR3 spells CASSFGGQVHGYTF. The CDR3 coding sequence is TGTGCCAGCAGCTTCGGGGGGCAGGTCCATGGCTACACCTTC.

The chain carries TRBV5-1 and TRBJ1-5, with 7 bases fitting TRBD1. Trimming took 4 bases from V and 4 from J; bases not matched to a gene: 8. The germline V gene has CDR1 SGHRS and CDR2 YFSETQ. The CDR3 length is 15 residues. The CDR3 spells CASSPQTGENQPQHF. CDR3 sequence (DNA): TGCGCCAGCAGCCCCCAAACAGGGGAGAATCAGCCCCAGCATTTT.

This sequence joins TRBV9 and TRBJ1-1; D is uncertain. The CDR3 is made up of 15 amino acids. Trimming pared 1 base from V and 1 base from J, leaving 11 bases between. Per the germline V gene, CDR1 is SGDLS and CDR2 is YYNGEE. CDR3 sequence: CASSVLDWENTEAFF. The CDR3 nucleotides read TGTGCCAGCAGCGTACTGGACTGGGAGAACACTGAAGCTTTCTTT.

The V call is TRBV25-1, the J call TRBJ2-5, with 9 bases identical to TRBD2. Germline V gene data show CDR1 as MGHDK and CDR2 as SYGVNS. The CDR3 runs 14 residues. J lost 10 bases, V lost 4 bases, and 10 bases had no gene match. The CDR3 sequence is CASSGFRGGAIQYF. CDR3 nucleotides: TGTGCCAGCAGTGGGTTTCGCGGGGGGGCCATCCAGTACTTC.

This clone has only one observation. The rearrangement links TRBV27 to TRBJ2-1; D remains ambiguous. Trimming stripped 4 bases from V and 2 bases from J, with 9 bases between. This CDR3 is 14 amino acids long. The germline CDR1 and CDR2 sequences are MNHEY and SMNVEV (reference sequence). The CDR3 nucleotides read TGTGCCAGCAGTTCGGACGTTACCTACAATGAGCAGTTCTTC. This gives the protein CASSSDVTYNEQFF.

V gene TRBV12-5 combines with J gene TRBJ1-2; the D is unclear. Trimming shortened V by 2 bases and J by 5 bases, and 18 bases separated the two germline ends. The V gene's germline CDR1 is LGHNT and CDR2 FRNRAP. This CDR3 has 16 amino acids. The CDR3 reads CASGLSTTPPTYGYTF. In DNA form, the CDR3 reads TGTGCTAGTGGTTTGTCCACGACTCCTCCGACTTATGGCTACACCTTC.

V gene TRBV18 combines with J gene TRBJ1-6, with D unresolved. Germline assignment: CDR1 KGHSH and CDR2 LQKENI. Trimming removed 1 base at V and 10 bases at J, with 8 bases between. The CDR3 is made up of 13 amino acids. CDR3 in DNA: TGTGCCAGCTCACCACTCCTAGACTCACCCCTCCACTTT. It yields the protein CASSPLLDSPLHF.

The chain combines TRBV24-1 with TRBJ1-5; D unresolved. CDR3 length: 13 residues. V was cut by 4 bases and J by 6 bases, with 9 bases left in between. Germline CDR1 and CDR2: KGHDR and SFDVKD. The CDR3 DNA follows: TGTGCCACCAGTGAATCGGATGGTCAGCCCCAGCATTTT. It is translated as CATSESDGQPQHF.